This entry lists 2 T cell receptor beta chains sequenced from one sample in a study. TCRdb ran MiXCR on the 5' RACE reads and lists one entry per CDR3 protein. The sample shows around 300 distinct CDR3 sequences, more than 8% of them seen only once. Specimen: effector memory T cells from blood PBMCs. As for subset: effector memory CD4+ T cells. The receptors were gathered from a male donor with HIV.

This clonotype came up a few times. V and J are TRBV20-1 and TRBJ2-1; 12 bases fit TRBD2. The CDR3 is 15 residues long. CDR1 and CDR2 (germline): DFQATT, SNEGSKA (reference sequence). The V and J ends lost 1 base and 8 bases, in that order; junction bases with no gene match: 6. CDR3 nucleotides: TGCAGTGCTAGAGTACTAGCGGGGGGCCGGTATGAGCAGTTCTTC. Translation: CSARVLAGGRYEQFF.

The CDR3 bases are TGTGCCAGCAGTTACTCGAGGCAGAAAGATCAGCCCCAGCATTTT. This translates into CASSYSRQKDQPQHF. The chain recombines TRBV6-2 or TRBV6-3 with TRBJ1-5; no clear D. This CDR3 comprises 15 residues. Trimming stripped 0 bases from V and 5 bases from J, with 11 bases between. CDR1 is MNHEY and CDR2 is SVGEGT in the germline V gene.